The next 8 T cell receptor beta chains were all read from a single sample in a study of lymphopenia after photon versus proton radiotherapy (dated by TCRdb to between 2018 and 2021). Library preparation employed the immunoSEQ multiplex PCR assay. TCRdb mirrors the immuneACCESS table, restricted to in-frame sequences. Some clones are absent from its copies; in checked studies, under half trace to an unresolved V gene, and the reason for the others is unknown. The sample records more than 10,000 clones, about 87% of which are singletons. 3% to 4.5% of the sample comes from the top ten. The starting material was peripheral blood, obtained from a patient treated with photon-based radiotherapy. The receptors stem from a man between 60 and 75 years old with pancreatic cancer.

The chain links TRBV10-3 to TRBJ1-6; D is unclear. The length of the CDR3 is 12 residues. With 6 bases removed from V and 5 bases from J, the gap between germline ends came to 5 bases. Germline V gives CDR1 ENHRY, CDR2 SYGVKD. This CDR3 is CAIRGNNSPLHF. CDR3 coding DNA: TGTGCCATCAGGGGGAATAATTCACCCCTCCACTTT.

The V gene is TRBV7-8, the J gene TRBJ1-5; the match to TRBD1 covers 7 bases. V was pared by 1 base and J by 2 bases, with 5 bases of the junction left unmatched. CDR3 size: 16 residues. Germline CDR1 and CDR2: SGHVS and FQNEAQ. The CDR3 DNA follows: TGTGCCAGCAGCTTAGGAGGGGACAGACGCAATCAGCCCCAGCATTTT. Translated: CASSLGGDRRNQPQHF. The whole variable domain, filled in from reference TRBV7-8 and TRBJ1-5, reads GAGVSQSPRYKVAKRGQDVALRCDPISGHVSLFWYQQALGQGPEFLTYFQNEAQLDKSGLPSDRFFAERPEGSVSTLKIQRTQQEDSAVYLCASSLGGDRRNQPQHFGDGTRLSIL.

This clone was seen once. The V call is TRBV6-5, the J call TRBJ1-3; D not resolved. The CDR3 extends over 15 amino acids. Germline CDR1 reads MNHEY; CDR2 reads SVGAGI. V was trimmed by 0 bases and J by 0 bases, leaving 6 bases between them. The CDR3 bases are TGTGCCAGCAGTTACTCATTCAGCTCTGGAAACACCATATATTTT. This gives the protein CASSYSFSSGNTIYF.

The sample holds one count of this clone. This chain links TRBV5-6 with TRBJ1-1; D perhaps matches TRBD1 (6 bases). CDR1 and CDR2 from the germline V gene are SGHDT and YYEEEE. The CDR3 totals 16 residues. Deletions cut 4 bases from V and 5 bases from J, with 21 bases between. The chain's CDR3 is CASSQRNRGRWTEAFF. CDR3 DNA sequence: TGTGCCAGCAGCCAACGCAACCGGGGGCGGTGGACTGAAGCTTTCTTT. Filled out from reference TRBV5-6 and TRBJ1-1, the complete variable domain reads DAGVTQSPTHLIKTRGQQVTLRCSPKSGHDTVSWYQQALGQGPQFIFQYYEEEERQRGNFPDRFSGHQFPNYSSELNVNALLLGDSALYLCASSQRNRGRWTEAFFGQGTRLTVV.

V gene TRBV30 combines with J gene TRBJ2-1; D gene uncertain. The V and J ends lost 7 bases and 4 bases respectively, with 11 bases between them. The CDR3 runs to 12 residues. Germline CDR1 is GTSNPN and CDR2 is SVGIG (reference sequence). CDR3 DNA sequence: TGTGCCTCGGATTACCAATACAATGAGCAGTTCTTC. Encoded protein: CASDYQYNEQFF.

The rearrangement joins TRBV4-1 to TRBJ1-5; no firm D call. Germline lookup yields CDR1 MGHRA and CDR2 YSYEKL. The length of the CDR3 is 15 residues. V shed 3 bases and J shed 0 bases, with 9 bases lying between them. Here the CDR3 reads CASSHSGPSNQPQHF. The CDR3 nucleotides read TGCGCCAGCAGCCATTCCGGGCCTAGCAATCAGCCCCAGCATTTT.

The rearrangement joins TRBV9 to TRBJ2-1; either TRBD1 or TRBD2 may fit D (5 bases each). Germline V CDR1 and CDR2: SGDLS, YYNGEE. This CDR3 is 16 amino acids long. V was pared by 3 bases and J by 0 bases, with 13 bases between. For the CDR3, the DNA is TGTGCCAGCAGCGAGGGACGGGGAAGCTCCTACAATGAGCAGTTCTTC. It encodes CASSEGRGSSYNEQFF.

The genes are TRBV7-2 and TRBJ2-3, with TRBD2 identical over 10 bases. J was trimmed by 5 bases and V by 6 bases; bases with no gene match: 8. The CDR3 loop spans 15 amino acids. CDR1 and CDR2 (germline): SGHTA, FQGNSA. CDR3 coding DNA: TGTGCCAGCAGTCGGGCTAGCGGGGGAAAAGATACGCAGTATTTT. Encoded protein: CASSRASGGKDTQYF.